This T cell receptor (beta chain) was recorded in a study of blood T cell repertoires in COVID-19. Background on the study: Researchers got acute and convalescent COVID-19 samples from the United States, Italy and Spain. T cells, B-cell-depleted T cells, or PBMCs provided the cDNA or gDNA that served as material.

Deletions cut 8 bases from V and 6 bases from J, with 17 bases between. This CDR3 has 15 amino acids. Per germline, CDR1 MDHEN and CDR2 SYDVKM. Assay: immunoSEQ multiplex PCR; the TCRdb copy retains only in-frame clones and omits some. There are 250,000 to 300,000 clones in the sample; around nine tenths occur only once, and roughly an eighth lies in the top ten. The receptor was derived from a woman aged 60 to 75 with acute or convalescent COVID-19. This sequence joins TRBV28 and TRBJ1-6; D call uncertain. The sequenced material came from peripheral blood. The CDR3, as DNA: TGTGCCAGCCTACGCCTCAGCGATCTTAATTCACCCCTCCACTTT. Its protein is CASLRLSDLNSPLHF.